These 27 T cell receptor beta chains were sequenced from one sample in a study of cytomegalovirus exposure and HLA in healthy donors (dated by TCRdb to the late 2010s). Library creation used the immunoSEQ multiplex PCR assay. For the multiplex PCR, a mixture combining 60 forward primers for TCR Vbeta segments and 13 reverse primers for TCR Jbeta segments was used. The source is immuneACCESS, and TCRdb retained only in-frame sequences with V and J called. Part of the clones is not carried over; for the studies checked, unresolved V genes explain less than half of this, and the remainder is unexplained. The sample table records about 130,000 clones; about 73% of these occur just once. The biggest ten clones account for roughly 2% of the sample. Sequencing was carried out using PBMCs. Source of these receptors: a woman aged 40 to 50 in good health and CMV-seropositive.

The gene calls are TRBV2 and TRBJ2-7; possible D gene TRBD2, 6 bases. Germline loops: CDR1 SNHLY, CDR2 FYNNEI. Trimming shortened V by 4 bases and J by 5 bases, and 18 bases separated the two germline ends. CDR3 length: 15 amino acids. CDR3 sequence: CASSALGGNLDEQYF. The CDR3 DNA sequence: TGTGCCAGCAGTGCCCTGGGGGGTAACTTAGACGAGCAGTACTTC.

The genes are TRBV6-5 and TRBJ2-7, with 10 bases identical to TRBD1. Trimming at V came to 6 bases and at J to 4 bases, leaving 6 bases not matched to a gene. The V gene's germline CDR1 is MNHEY and CDR2 SVGAGI. This CDR3 region has 14 residues. CDR3 loop: CASRSRDRGYEQYF. In DNA, the CDR3 is TGTGCCAGCAGGTCCCGGGACAGGGGTTACGAGCAGTACTTC.

In nucleotides, the CDR3 is TGCGCCAGCAGCCGGACTAGCGGGGGGACTACACCGCCCTACAATGAGCAGTTCTTC. Protein product: CASSRTSGGTTPPYNEQFF. The V call is TRBV4-1, the J call TRBJ2-1, with TRBD2 identical over 14 bases. CDR3 size: 19 residues. The germline CDR1 and CDR2 sequences are MGHRA and YSYEKL. J was trimmed by 2 bases and V by 4 bases; bases with no gene match: 10.

This chain uses TRBV4-1 with TRBJ2-7, with TRBD1 matching over 7 bases. The CDR3 has 15 amino acids. Per germline, CDR1 MGHRA and CDR2 YSYEKL. V dropped 4 bases and J dropped 6; count of bases not matched to a gene: 12. CDR3 DNA: TGCGCCAGCAGCCCGACCGGGACAGTGACCCTCGAGCAGTACTTC. This translates into CASSPTGTVTLEQYF.

V and J are TRBV5-1 and TRBJ1-4, with D maybe TRBD1 (5 bases). CDR1 is SGHRS and CDR2 is YFSETQ in the germline V gene. Trimming stripped 0 bases from V and 7 bases from J, with 10 bases between. The CDR3 contains 14 residues. CDR3 protein: CASSLGGGTEKLFF. The CDR3 DNA reads as TGCGCCAGCAGCTTGGGGGGGGGAACTGAAAAACTGTTTTTT. The entire variable domain, with the rest obtained from reference TRBV5-1 and TRBJ1-4, is as follows: KAGVTQTPRYLIKTRGQQVTLSCSPISGHRSVSWYQQTPGQGLQFLFEYFSETQRNKGNFPGRFSGRQFSNSRSEMNVSTLELGDSALYLCASSLGGGTEKLFFGSGTQLSVL.

This chain joins TRBV15 and TRBJ2-1; D unclear. The germline V gene encodes CDR1 LNHNV and CDR2 YYDKDF (reference sequence). V lost 1 base and J lost 8, with 6 bases in between. The CDR3 is made up of 12 amino acids. CDR3 coding DNA: TGTGCCACCAGCAGAGGAGACTATGAGCAGTTCTTC. Residues: CATSRGDYEQFF. Variable domain in full (rest from reference TRBV15 and TRBJ2-1): DAMVIQNPRYQVTQFGKPVTLSCSQTLNHNVMYWYQQKSSQAPKLLFHYYDKDFNNEADTPDNFQSRRPNTSFCFLDIRSPGLGDTAMYLCATSRGDYEQFFGPGTRLTVL.

This clone was seen once. The chain uses TRBV5-1 and TRBJ2-1, with 8 bases matching TRBD2. The CDR3 length is 16 residues. The junction had 10 bases not matched to a gene; V was cut back by 4 bases and J by 4 bases. Germline V gene data show CDR1 as SGHRS and CDR2 as YFSETQ. The CDR3 nucleotides read TGCGCCAGCAGCCGGGACGGCGGGGGGTCTTACAATGAGCAGTTCTTC. Translating it yields CASSRDGGGSYNEQFF.

This rearrangement joins TRBV5-1 to TRBJ2-2; no reliable D call. There are 13 residues in the CDR3. V lost 1 base, J lost 6 bases, and 7 bases lay in between. Germline lookup yields CDR1 SGHRS and CDR2 YFSETQ. The chain's CDR3 is CASSLWAPGELFF. The CDR3 nucleotides are TGCGCCAGCAGCTTGTGGGCACCCGGGGAGCTGTTTTTT.

The chain combines TRBV5-4 with TRBJ1-1, with a possible D match to TRBD1 (5 bases). CDR1 is SGHNT and CDR2 is YYREEE in the germline V gene (reference sequence). The CDR3 has 15 amino acids. V was trimmed by 4 bases and J by 1 base, leaving 14 bases between them. CDR3 sequence reads: CASSQLGQQNTEAFF. The CDR3 DNA follows: TGTGCCAGCAGCCAGTTGGGGCAGCAGAACACTGAAGCTTTCTTT.

This CDR3 reads CASSQEEGWNEQFF. The CDR3 bases are TGCGCCAGCAGCCAAGAGGAGGGGTGGAATGAGCAGTTCTTC. The rearrangement links TRBV4-3 to TRBJ2-1; a weak D match, TRBD2 (6 bases). Trimming stripped 0 bases from V and 7 bases from J, with 10 bases between. The CDR3 extends over 14 amino acids. Germline CDR1 reads LGHNA; CDR2 reads YSLEER.

The chain carries TRBV19 and TRBJ2-3; 8 nucleotides agree with TRBD2. This CDR3 contains 15 residues. V shed 4 bases and J 5 bases; nucleotides not matched to a gene: 8. Germline CDR1 LNHDA, CDR2 SQIVND (reference sequence). The chain's CDR3 is CASSTSGGTGDTQYF. CDR3 in DNA: TGTGCCAGTAGTACCTCGGGAGGGACGGGAGATACGCAGTATTTT.

The V gene is TRBV7-6, the J gene TRBJ1-4, with 8 bases identical to TRBD1. Germline V gives CDR1 SGHVS, CDR2 FNYEAQ. V was clipped by 5 bases and J by 5 bases; unmatched bases: 10. This CDR3 is built from 16 residues. The CDR3 DNA sequence: TGTGCCAGCAGCGCACACCGGGACAGGTCAAATGAAAAACTGTTTTTT. Protein sequence: CASSAHRDRSNEKLFF.

The rearrangement uses TRBV5-1 and TRBJ1-5; D uncertain. Deletions cut 6 bases from V and 7 bases from J, with 32 bases between. The CDR3 is 19 amino acids. Germline-derived CDR1 and CDR2 are SGHRS and YFSETQ. Here the CDR3 reads CASTPEASAFFKLGQPQHF. In DNA form, the CDR3 reads TGCGCCAGCACCCCCGAGGCGAGCGCTTTCTTCAAGCTTGGCCAGCCCCAGCATTTT.

The chain is built from TRBV29-1 and TRBJ1-4, with no clear D. V lost 3 bases and J 6 bases, leaving 8 bases between the germline ends. This CDR3 contains 12 residues. Per germline, CDR1 SQVTM and CDR2 ANQGSEA. For the CDR3, the DNA is TGCAGCGTTGACGATGCGGATGAAAAACTGTTTTTT. It yields the protein CSVDDADEKLFF.

This chain connects TRBV7-9 to TRBJ2-7; TRBD2 matches at 7 bases. CDR1 and CDR2 (germline): SEHNR, FQNEAQ (reference sequence). The CDR3 runs to 18 residues. The trim removed 5 bases at V and 1 base at J, leaving 17 bases unmatched. CDR3 protein: CASSAVAGVALRSYEQYF. CDR3 DNA sequence: TGTGCCAGCAGCGCAGTAGCGGGCGTAGCGTTAAGGTCCTACGAGCAGTACTTC.

The chain has TRBV7-2 and TRBJ2-1, with D perhaps TRBD2 (5 bases). The V end was cut by 1 base, the J end by 7 bases, with 14 bases between. This CDR3 is built from 15 residues. CDR1 is SGHTA, CDR2 FQGNSA, per germline. The DNA of the CDR3 is TGTGCCAGCAGCTTAGTCTCTGGACTCGTAAATGAGCAGTTCTTC. Residues: CASSLVSGLVNEQFF.

Sample share makes this clone medium-sized. The CDR3 loop is CASSQSTGKAGNTIYF. CDR3 in DNA: TGCGCCAGCAGCCAGAGTACAGGGAAAGCTGGAAACACCATATATTTT. The chain recombines TRBV4-1 with TRBJ1-3; D perhaps matches TRBD1 (6 bases). The CDR3 runs 16 residues. V was trimmed by 3 bases and J by 2 bases, leaving 14 bases between them. Germline assignment: CDR1 MGHRA and CDR2 YSYEKL.

The V and J genes are TRBV10-3 and TRBJ2-2; 9 nucleotides match TRBD1. This CDR3 comprises 15 residues. CDR1 and CDR2 (germline): ENHRY, SYGVKD. J gave up 3 bases and V 5 bases, and 4 bases lay outside the gene matches. The CDR3 nucleotides read TGTGCCATCAGTCCTACAGGGGGCGACACCGGGGAGCTGTTTTTT. Its translation: CAISPTGGDTGELFF.

V is TRBV11-1 and J is TRBJ2-1, with 9 bases aligning to TRBD1. Germline-derived CDR1 and CDR2 are SGHAT and FQDESV (reference sequence). This CDR3 region has 16 residues. V was pared by 6 bases and J by 1 base, with 7 bases of the junction left unmatched. The CDR3 here is CASSPRQGGSYNEQFF. The CDR3 DNA reads as TGTGCCAGCAGTCCTAGACAGGGGGGATCCTACAATGAGCAGTTCTTC.

V gene TRBV5-1 combines with J gene TRBJ2-1; D is perhaps TRBD2 (5 bases). The germline V gene encodes CDR1 SGHRS and CDR2 YFSETQ. The V and J ends lost 0 bases and 8 bases respectively, with 15 bases between them. This CDR3 region has 15 residues. CDR3 DNA: TGCGCCAGCAGCTTGGTTGAGGGCCGAGTCGATGAGCAGTTCTTC. Translation gives CASSLVEGRVDEQFF.

CDR3 nucleotide sequence: TGTGCCAGCAGCCGTATAGGGACAGGGGGCCGGGACACTGAAGCTTTCTTT. It encodes CASSRIGTGGRDTEAFF. The V call is TRBV7-2, the J call TRBJ1-1, with 12 bases matching TRBD1. V lost 5 bases and J lost 3; bases outside the gene matches: 10. The CDR3 consists of 17 residues. Germline lookup yields CDR1 SGHTA and CDR2 FQGNSA.

The chain carries TRBV19 and TRBJ1-1; the match to TRBD1 covers 9 bases. Germline loops: CDR1 LNHDA, CDR2 SQIVND (reference sequence). The CDR3 has 16 amino acids. V dropped 7 bases and J dropped 1; count of bases not matched to a gene: 10. CDR3 coding DNA: TGTGCCAGTAACCGGGGACAGGGAGTCAAGAACACTGAAGCTTTCTTT. Amino acid sequence: CASNRGQGVKNTEAFF.

The genes are TRBV4-2 and TRBJ2-3; TRBD2 agrees at 12 bases. CDR1 is LGHNA and CDR2 is YNFKEQ in the germline V gene. V lost 0 bases, J lost 3 bases, and 10 bases stayed unmatched. The CDR3 spans 19 residues. The CDR3 region is CASSQEWASGRAGTDTQYF. DNA of the CDR3: TGTGCCAGCAGCCAAGAGTGGGCTAGCGGGAGGGCCGGAACAGATACGCAGTATTTT.

This clone was picked up a small number of times. The chain is built from TRBV2 and TRBJ1-6, with a weak D call TRBD1 (5 bases). The germline CDR1 and CDR2 sequences are SNHLY and FYNNEI. V lost 4 bases and J lost 6, with 16 bases in between. There are 16 residues in the CDR3. This CDR3 reads CASSGAAGRSNSPLHF. Here the CDR3 DNA reads TGTGCCAGCAGTGGGGCCGCGGGACGGAGTAATTCACCCCTCCACTTT.

A few counts support this clone. The V and J genes are TRBV5-1 and TRBJ2-5, with 10 bases matching TRBD2. Germline CDR1 is SGHRS and CDR2 is YFSETQ. This CDR3 is 16 amino acids long. Trimming cost V 1 base and J 5 bases; bases outside gene matches: 8. The CDR3 sequence is CASSLLSGRAGETQYF. For the CDR3, the DNA is TGCGCCAGCAGCTTGTTGAGCGGGAGGGCCGGGGAGACCCAGTACTTC.

V is TRBV7-9 and J is TRBJ2-5, with 9 bases fitting TRBD2. The J call is doubtful: the DNA matches TRBJ2-7 better. The length of the CDR3 is 15 residues. Germline assignment: CDR1 SEHNR and CDR2 FQNEAQ (reference sequence). The CDR3 bases are TGTGCCAGCAGCCCTAGGGCGGGAGGGTTCTACGAGCAGTACTTC. Amino acids: CASSPRAGGFYEQYF.

The chain recombines TRBV5-1 with TRBJ1-1; tentatively, D is TRBD1 (6 bases). CDR3 length: 11 amino acids. Germline lookup yields CDR1 SGHRS and CDR2 YFSETQ. V lost 3 bases and J 11 bases, leaving 11 bases between the germline ends. CDR3 DNA: TGCGCCAGCAGCTCCAGGGGCAAGGCTTTCTTT. It codes for CASSSRGKAFF.